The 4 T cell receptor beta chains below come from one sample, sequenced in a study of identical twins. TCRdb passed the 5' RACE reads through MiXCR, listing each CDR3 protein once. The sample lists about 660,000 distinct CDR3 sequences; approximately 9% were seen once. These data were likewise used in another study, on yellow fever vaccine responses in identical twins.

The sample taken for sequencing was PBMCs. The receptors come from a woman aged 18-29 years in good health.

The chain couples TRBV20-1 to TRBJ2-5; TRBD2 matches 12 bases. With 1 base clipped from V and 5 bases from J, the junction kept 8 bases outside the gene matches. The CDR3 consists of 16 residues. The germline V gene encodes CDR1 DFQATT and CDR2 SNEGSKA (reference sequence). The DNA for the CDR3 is TGCAGTGCTAGAGCTGGACTAGCGGGGCTGGGGGAGACCCAGTACTTC. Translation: CSARAGLAGLGETQYF.

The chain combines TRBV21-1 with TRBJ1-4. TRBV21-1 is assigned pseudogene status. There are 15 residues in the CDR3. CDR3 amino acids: CASSKDERLFEKLFF. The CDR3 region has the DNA TGTGCCAGCAGCAAGGACGAGAGGCTTTTTGAAAAACTGTTTTTT.

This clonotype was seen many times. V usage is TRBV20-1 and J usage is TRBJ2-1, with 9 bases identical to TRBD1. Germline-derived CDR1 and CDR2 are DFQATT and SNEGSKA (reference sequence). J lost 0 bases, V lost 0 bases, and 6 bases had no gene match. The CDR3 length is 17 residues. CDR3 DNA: TGCAGTGCTAGAGATGACAGGGGGGAGGCCTCCTACAATGAGCAGTTCTTC. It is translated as CSARDDRGEASYNEQFF.

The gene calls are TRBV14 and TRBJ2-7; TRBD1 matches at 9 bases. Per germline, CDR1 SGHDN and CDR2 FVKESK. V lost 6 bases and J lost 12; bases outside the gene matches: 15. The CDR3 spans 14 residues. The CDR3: CASRIQGATTELYF. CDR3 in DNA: TGTGCCAGCAGAATACAGGGGGCTACGACCGAACTGTACTTC.